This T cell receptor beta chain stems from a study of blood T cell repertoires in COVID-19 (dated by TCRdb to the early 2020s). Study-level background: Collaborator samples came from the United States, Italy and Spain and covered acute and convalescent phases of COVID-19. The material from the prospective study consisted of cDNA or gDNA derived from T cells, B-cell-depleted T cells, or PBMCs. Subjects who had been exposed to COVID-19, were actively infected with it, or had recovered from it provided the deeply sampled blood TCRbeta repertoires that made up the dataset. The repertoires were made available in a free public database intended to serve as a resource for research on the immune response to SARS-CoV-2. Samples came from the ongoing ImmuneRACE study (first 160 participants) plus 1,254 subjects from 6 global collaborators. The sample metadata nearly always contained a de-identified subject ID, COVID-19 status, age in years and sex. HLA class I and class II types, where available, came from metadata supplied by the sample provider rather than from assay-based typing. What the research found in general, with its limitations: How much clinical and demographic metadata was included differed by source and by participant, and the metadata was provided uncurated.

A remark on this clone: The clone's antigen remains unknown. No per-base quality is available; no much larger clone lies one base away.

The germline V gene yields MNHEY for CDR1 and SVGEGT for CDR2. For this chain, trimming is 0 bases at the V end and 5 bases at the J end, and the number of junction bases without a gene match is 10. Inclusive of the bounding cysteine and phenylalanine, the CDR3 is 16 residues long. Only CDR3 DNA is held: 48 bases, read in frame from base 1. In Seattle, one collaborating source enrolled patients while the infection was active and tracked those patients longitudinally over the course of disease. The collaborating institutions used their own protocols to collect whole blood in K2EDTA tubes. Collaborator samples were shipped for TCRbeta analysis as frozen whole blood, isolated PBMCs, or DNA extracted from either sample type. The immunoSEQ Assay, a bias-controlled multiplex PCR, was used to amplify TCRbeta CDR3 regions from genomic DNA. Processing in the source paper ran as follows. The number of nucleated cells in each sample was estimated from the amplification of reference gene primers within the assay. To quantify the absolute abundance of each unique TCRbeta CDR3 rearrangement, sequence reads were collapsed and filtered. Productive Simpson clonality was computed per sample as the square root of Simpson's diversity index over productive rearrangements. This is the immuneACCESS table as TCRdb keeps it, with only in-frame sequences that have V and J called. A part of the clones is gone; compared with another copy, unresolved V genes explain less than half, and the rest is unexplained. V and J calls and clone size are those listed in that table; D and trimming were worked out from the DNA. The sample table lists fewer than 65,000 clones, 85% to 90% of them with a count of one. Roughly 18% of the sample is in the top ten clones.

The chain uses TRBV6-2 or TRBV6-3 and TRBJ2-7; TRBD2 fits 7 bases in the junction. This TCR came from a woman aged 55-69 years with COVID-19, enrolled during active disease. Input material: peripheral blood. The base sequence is TGTGCCAGCAGTTACTCGCCCAAGGGAGGGTTGAACGAGCAGTACTTC. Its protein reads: CASSYSPKGGLNEQYF.